The text below deals with one TCR beta chain. Its antigen remains unknown. This record belongs to a study of shared clonotypes between healthy human individuals. Findings and limits, study-wide: An anticipated effect of sequencing depth on clonotype sharing among donors was recognized. When naive CD4 clonotypes were compared across a handful of donors, about 4.8% were shared.

From germline, CDR1 is MDHEN and CDR2 SYDVKM. V was pared by 7 bases and J by 4 bases, with 17 bases between. CDR3 length: 15 residues. All donors were Caucasian adults living in Nashville, Tennessee. Subsets obtained from CD4+ cells comprised CD45RA+ naive and CD45RA-negative memory cells. The method was immunoSEQ multiplex PCR; TCRdb's version includes in-frame clones alone and lacks a portion of them. This table has about 2.4 million clones, roughly 93% appearing once. The specimen was naive CD4+ T cells from PBMCs. This sample's subset: CD45RA+ positively selected. This clonotype originated in a man younger than 35 in good health. Some clones in this sample may be carry-over from other donors' samples. The chain uses TRBV28 and TRBJ1-5; the D gene is possibly TRBD1 (5 bases). The CDR3, as DNA: TGTGCCAGCAAGGAGGGGCAGGGTTATAATCAGCCCCAGCATTTT. It codes for CASKEGQGYNQPQHF.